Following are 16 T cell receptor beta chains from one sample sequenced in a study of cytotoxic CD8 clonotypes in ibrutinib-treated CLL (dated by TCRdb to the early 2020s). Receptors were amplified or captured by the immunoSEQ multiplex PCR assay. Here the immuneACCESS table is served through TCRdb, limited to in-frame sequences with V and J called. Missing clones are a known gap in these copies; in checked studies unresolved V genes cover under half, and the rest lacks a known reason. The sample profile shows approximately 130,000 clones; less than 90% of them were found once. About 3.5% of the sample is taken by the ten largest. The sample's time point, from its label and the paper: around 25 months on ibrutinib. The sample here was PBMCs, taken after 24 months of ibrutinib treatment. Receptor source: a human donor with chronic lymphocytic leukemia.

CDR3 in DNA: TGTGCCTGGGCCGGACAGGGCTACGAGCAGTACTTC. Encoded protein: CAWAGQGYEQYF. The chain is built from TRBV30 and TRBJ2-7; 8 positions match TRBD1. The CDR3 spans 12 residues. The junction had 3 bases not matched to a gene; V was cut back by 5 bases and J by 3 bases. The germline gives CDR1 GTSNPN, CDR2 SVGIG (reference sequence).

The V gene is TRBV6-5, the J gene TRBJ2-3; D is tentatively TRBD1 or TRBD2 (6 bases each). The V end lost 6 bases, the J end lost 5 bases, and 12 bases lay between the germline ends. The CDR3 consists of 13 residues. Germline loops: CDR1 MNHEY, CDR2 SVGAGI. CDR3 protein: CASSRGRRDTQYF. CDR3 in DNA: TGTGCCAGCAGCCGGGGGCGGAGAGATACGCAGTATTTT.

To note about this clone: Distinct nucleotide sequences in the sample also encode this CDR3. The chain uses TRBV9 and TRBJ2-5, with D possibly TRBD2 on 6 matching bases. Trimming removed 1 base from V and 4 bases from J, with 8 bases in between. The CDR3 is made up of 13 amino acids. Germline CDR1 SGDLS, CDR2 YYNGEE. CDR3 sequence: CASSVQGGETQYF. DNA for the CDR3: TGTGCCAGCAGCGTACAGGGAGGAGAGACCCAGTACTTC.

The genes are TRBV5-4 and TRBJ1-6; D not resolved. The CDR3 is 15 residues long. V was clipped by 0 bases and J by 5 bases, with 9 bases between them. Germline-derived CDR1 and CDR2 are SGHNT and YYREEE (reference sequence). CDR3 loop: CASSLVMSDNSPLHF. The CDR3 DNA reads as TGTGCCAGCAGCTTGGTTATGTCCGATAATTCACCCCTCCACTTT. Combining the CDR3 with reference TRBV5-4 and TRBJ1-6 gives the whole variable domain ETGVTQSPTHLIKTRGQQVTLRCSSQSGHNTVSWYQQALGQGPQFIFQYYREEENGRGNFPPRFSGLQFPNYSSELNVNALELDDSALYLCASSLVMSDNSPLHFGNGTRLTVT.

The V gene is TRBV5-4, the J gene TRBJ1-3, with 8 bases lining up with TRBD1. Germline V gene sequence: CDR1 SGHNT, CDR2 YYREEE (reference sequence). The V segment lost 4 bases and the J segment 0 bases; nucleotides outside the gene matches: 6. This CDR3 region has 16 residues. The DNA of the CDR3 is TGTGCCAGCAGCCCCGGGACAGGCCTCTCTGGAAACACCATATATTTT. It is translated as CASSPGTGLSGNTIYF.

V and J are TRBV6-6 and TRBJ1-1; 11 bases fit TRBD1. J gave up 3 bases and V 6 bases, and 9 bases lay outside the gene matches. Germline V gives CDR1 MNHNY, CDR2 SVGAGI (reference sequence). The CDR3 length is 16 residues. The CDR3 loop is CASSLGQGAMYTEAFF. In DNA, the CDR3 is TGTGCCAGCAGCCTCGGACAGGGGGCTATGTACACTGAAGCTTTCTTT.

The CDR3, as DNA: TGTGCCAGCCCCCCGCCGGGACAGGGCTTTGGCTACACCTTC. As protein: CASPPPGQGFGYTF. The chain employs TRBV6-1 and TRBJ1-2; 9 bases are a match to TRBD1. CDR3 length equals 14 residues. CDR1 MNHNS and CDR2 SASEGT come from the germline V gene. Trimming removed 8 bases from V and 7 bases from J; junction bases left unmatched: 11.

The chain is built from TRBV7-9 and TRBJ1-4; no reliable D call. This CDR3 region has 11 residues. Germline V CDR1 and CDR2: SEHNR, FQNEAQ (reference sequence). V lost 4 bases and J lost 7, with 4 bases in between. The CDR3 is CASSWVEKLFF. The CDR3 DNA reads TGTGCCAGCAGCTGGGTTGAAAAACTGTTTTTT.

This chain connects TRBV4-3 to TRBJ1-2; D gene ambiguous. The V end lost 1 base, the J end lost 4 bases, and 7 bases lay between the germline ends. This CDR3 spans 13 amino acids. CDR1 is LGHNA and CDR2 is YSLEER in the germline V gene. CDR3 in amino acids: CASSQVGLYGYTF. The CDR3 DNA is TGCGCCAGCAGCCAAGTCGGCCTCTATGGCTACACCTTC.

CDR3 nucleotide sequence: TGCGCCAGCAGCTTGGTGGGGGAACCTATCTACGAGCAGTACTTC. Its translation: CASSLVGEPIYEQYF. The chain joins TRBV5-1 to TRBJ2-7; D tentatively fits TRBD1 or TRBD2 (5 bases each). V lost 0 bases and J lost 3, with 13 bases in between. In germline, CDR1 is SGHRS, CDR2 YFSETQ. CDR3 length: 15 amino acids.

The genes are TRBV19 and TRBJ2-4; TRBD2 matches 7 bases. The CDR3 consists of 20 residues. Per the germline V gene, CDR1 is LNHDA and CDR2 is SQIVND (reference sequence). V lost 4 bases and J lost 0; bases outside the gene matches: 18. CDR3 bases: TGTGCCAGTAGTACCGCTCCCGGCCGTGGGCGGGGGTTAGCCAAAAACATTCAGTACTTC. Translated: CASSTAPGRGRGLAKNIQYF.

The J gene is TRBJ2-7, the V gene TRBV4-1; 7 nucleotides agree with TRBD1. With V trimmed by 2 bases and J by 5 bases, 6 bases remained unmatched. Germline-derived CDR1 and CDR2 are MGHRA and YSYEKL. The CDR3 sequence is 14 residues long. In DNA form, the CDR3 reads TGCGCCAGCAGCCAACGACAGGGTATCGACGAGCAGTACTTC. It encodes CASSQRQGIDEQYF.

This chain connects TRBV9 to TRBJ2-5; 10 bases align to TRBD1. The junction had 10 bases not matched to a gene; V was cut back by 4 bases and J by 4 bases. CDR3 length: 16 residues. CDR1 and CDR2 from the germline V gene are SGDLS and YYNGEE. The CDR3 nucleotides read TGTGCCAGCAGCCTCCGGTGGACAGGGGGGAGAGAGACCCAGTACTTC. Protein product: CASSLRWTGGRETQYF. Full variable domain (remainder filled in from reference TRBV9 and TRBJ2-5): DSGVTQTPKHLITATGQRVTLRCSPRSGDLSVYWYQQSLDQGLQFLIQYYNGEERAKGNILERFSAQQFPDLHSELNLSSLELGDSALYFCASSLRWTGGRETQYFGPGTRLLVL.

The genes are TRBV7-2 and TRBJ1-5; D is perhaps TRBD1 (6 bases). The germline gives CDR1 SGHTA, CDR2 FQGNSA. The V gene lost 2 bases and the J gene lost 0 bases, with 14 bases spanning the gap. The CDR3 has 17 residues. This CDR3 reads CASSLSRTGSSNQPQHF. The CDR3 bases are TGTGCCAGCAGCTTAAGTCGTACAGGGAGTAGCAATCAGCCCCAGCATTTT.

This chain links TRBV15 with TRBJ1-2; D remains ambiguous. This CDR3 is built from 13 residues. The germline V gene has CDR1 LNHNV and CDR2 YYDKDF (reference sequence). Trimming removed 3 bases from V and 2 bases from J, with 7 bases in between. The CDR3 is CATSSNANYGYTF. CDR3 DNA sequence: TGTGCCACCAGCAGTAATGCGAACTATGGCTACACCTTC.

The CDR3 DNA is TGTGCCAGCTCACCCGCATCCGGGGTCCCTGAAGCTTTCTTT. Translated: CASSPASGVPEAFF. The chain recombines TRBV18 with TRBJ1-1; D gene unclear. CDR1 is KGHSH, CDR2 LQKENI, per germline. Trimming removed 3 bases at V and 6 bases at J, with 14 bases between. The CDR3 extends over 14 amino acids.